This record covers a single T cell receptor (beta chain). Assay used: immunoSEQ multiplex PCR; TCRdb lists only in-frame clones, some missing. The table shows 140,000 to 150,000 clones, with around 83% occurring only once. This specimen comes from a study of T cell responses to AZD1222 COVID-19 vaccine. Trimming removed 4 bases at V and 4 bases at J, with 17 bases between. The CDR3 contains 16 residues. CDR1 and CDR2 (germline): SGDLS, YYNGEE. V gene TRBV9 combines with J gene TRBJ2-2; TRBD1 or TRBD2 may be the D gene (5 bases each). The sample here was peripheral blood, taken on day 0 of MenACWY control vaccination. This clonotype originated in an adult in good health. The CDR3 loop reads CASSPGQGWSTGELFF. The CDR3 nucleotides read TGTGCCAGCAGCCCGGGGCAGGGATGGTCCACCGGGGAGCTGTTTTTT.